This T cell receptor (beta chain) came from a study of cytomegalovirus exposure and HLA in healthy donors. CDR3 length: 12 residues. V dropped 6 bases and J dropped 7 bases, with 11 bases sitting between them. Germline values: CDR1 MDHEN, CDR2 SYDVKM. Method: immunoSEQ multiplex PCR; TCRdb's copy keeps in-frame clones and lacks some. This table holds about 160,000 clones, approximately 87% found once. This clone appeared a single time. The sample taken for sequencing was PBMCs. This clonotype originated in a woman between 25 and 40 years old in good health and CMV-seronegative. The J gene is TRBJ2-3, the V gene TRBV28; D might be TRBD2 (6 bases). CDR3 residues: CASSPSVHTQYF. CDR3 DNA sequence: TGTGCCAGCAGCCCTAGCGTACATACGCAGTATTTT.